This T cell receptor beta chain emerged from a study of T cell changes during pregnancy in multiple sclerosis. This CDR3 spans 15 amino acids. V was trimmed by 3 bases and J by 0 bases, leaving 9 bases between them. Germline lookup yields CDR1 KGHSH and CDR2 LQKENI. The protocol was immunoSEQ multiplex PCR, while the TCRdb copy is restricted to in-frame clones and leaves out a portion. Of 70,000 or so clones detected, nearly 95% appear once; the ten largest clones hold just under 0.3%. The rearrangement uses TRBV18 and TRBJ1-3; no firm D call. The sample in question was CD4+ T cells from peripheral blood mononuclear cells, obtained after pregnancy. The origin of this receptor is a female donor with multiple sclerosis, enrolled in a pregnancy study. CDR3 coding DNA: TGTGCCAGCTCACCCCGGGTGAGCTCTGGAAACACCATATATTTT. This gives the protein CASSPRVSSGNTIYF.